Following are 5 T cell receptor beta chains from one sample sequenced in a study of blood T cells in healthy people across ages. Sample-barcoded 5' priming and a J-beta primer mix drove a second PCR of about 7 to 11 cycles. TCRdb reprocessed the 5' RACE reads via MiXCR and lists one record per CDR3 protein. The data show 800,000 to 950,000 distinct CDR3 sequences, with about 48% seen just once and around 15% held by the top ten. Sequenced sample: blood. These receptors were taken from a man aged 30-40 years in good health.

The chain has TRBV25-1 and TRBJ2-3, with 7 nucleotides matching TRBD1. Germline trimming cut 2 bases from V and 5 bases from J; bases unmatched to any gene: 4. The CDR3 has 14 residues. CDR1 and CDR2 (germline): MGHDK, SYGVNS. CDR3 nucleotides: TGTGCCAGCAGTGAAGAGGGGGCTGAAGATACGCAGTATTTT. Translated: CASSEEGAEDTQYF.

The J gene is TRBJ2-7, the V gene TRBV18; tentatively, D is TRBD1 (6 bases). Deletions cut 2 bases from V and 2 bases from J, with 13 bases between. Per the germline V gene, CDR1 is KGHSH and CDR2 is LQKENI. CDR3 length: 15 residues. CDR3 protein: CASSPGSTGTYEQYF. The CDR3 bases are TGTGCCAGCTCACCAGGGTCGACAGGAACCTACGAGCAGTACTTC.

With regard to this clonotype: This clone may be a read error of a much larger clone one base away. V usage is TRBV7-2 and J usage is TRBJ2-5; D not resolved. CDR1 and CDR2 from the germline V gene are SGHTA and FQGNSA. Trimming removed 2 bases from V and 3 bases from J, with 16 bases in between. The CDR3 has 16 residues. CDR3 in amino acids: CASSLRNRANKETQYF. The CDR3 nucleotides read TGTGCCAGCAGCTTACGAAACCGGGCCAACAAAGAGACCCAGTACTTC.

The V call is TRBV27, the J call TRBJ1-6; D uncertain. Looked up from germline, CDR1 is MNHEY and CDR2 is SMNVEV (reference sequence). V was clipped by 2 bases and J by 7 bases, with 12 bases between them. The CDR3 consists of 15 residues. CDR3 nucleotide sequence: TGTGCCAGCAGTTTAACGGGGAGTCCAAATTCACCCCTCCACTTT. It translates to CASSLTGSPNSPLHF.

This clonotype has a handful of counts. The chain links TRBV7-9 to TRBJ2-7; 10 bases agree with TRBD2. The CDR3 extends over 16 amino acids. CDR1 is SEHNR, CDR2 FQNEAQ, per germline (reference sequence). Unmatched junction bases numbered 10, after V lost 5 bases and J lost 3 bases. The CDR3 protein is CASSGTSGESNYEQYF. In nucleotides, the CDR3 is TGTGCCAGCAGCGGAACTAGCGGGGAATCAAACTACGAGCAGTACTTC.